The rows below give T cell receptor beta chains drawn from one sample of a study of OX40 agonist ivuxolimab in advanced cancers. TCRdb keeps only in-frame clones here, not all; method: immunoSEQ multiplex PCR. The data show some 77,000 clones, roughly nine tenths seen once. The material was CD4+ or CD8+ T cells sorted from blood, obtained in a trial of the OX40 agonist ivuxolimab. The origin of the receptors is an adult with an advanced solid tumor such as melanoma, head and neck, liver or kidney cancer. Each CDR3 is given with its conserved first and last residue. Fields, in order: J gene, D gene, V gene, clone size, CDR3 DNA, CDR3 protein. D genes are given only for firm matches. A clone size is listed for some rows: how often the clone was seen (once, few, many), or a class if it is expanded.

j_call: TRBJ2-7
d_call: TRBD2
v_call: TRBV6-1
clone_size: NA
cdr3_nt: TGTGCCAGCCGAACTAGCGGCTACGAGCAGTACTTC
cdr3_aa: CASRTSGYEQYF

j_call: TRBJ1-3
d_call: NA
v_call: TRBV7-9
clone_size: NA
cdr3_nt: TGTGCCAGCAGCTTAGCAGGGTTTGGAAACACCATATATTTT
cdr3_aa: CASSLAGFGNTIYF

j_call: TRBJ1-2
d_call: TRBD1
v_call: TRBV6-5
clone_size: NA
cdr3_nt: TGTGCCAGCAGTCGGACAGGGGGCTATGGCTACACCTTC
cdr3_aa: CASSRTGGYGYTF

j_call: TRBJ2-2
d_call: TRBD2
v_call: TRBV7-6
clone_size: NA
cdr3_nt: TGTGCCAGCAGCTTAGAAGCGGGAGGAGTAGGGAACACCGGGGAGCTGTTTTTT
cdr3_aa: CASSLEAGGVGNTGELFF

j_call: TRBJ2-1
d_call: TRBD2
v_call: TRBV7-8
clone_size: NA
cdr3_nt: TGTGCCAGCAGATCACGGTGGGGGAGCGGGAACAATGAGCAGTTCTTC
cdr3_aa: CASRSRWGSGNNEQFF

j_call: TRBJ2-7
d_call: NA
v_call: TRBV29-1
clone_size: NA
cdr3_nt: TGCAGCGTTGAAGATCGAGTCTACGAGCAGTACTTC
cdr3_aa: CSVEDRVYEQYF

j_call: TRBJ2-1
d_call: TRBD1
v_call: TRBV11-3
clone_size: few
cdr3_nt: TGTGCCAGCAGCTTAGAAGGACAGGCCTACAATGAGCAGTTCTTC
cdr3_aa: CASSLEGQAYNEQFF

j_call: TRBJ2-1
d_call: TRBD1
v_call: TRBV28
clone_size: NA
cdr3_nt: TGTGCCAGCAGCTATGCGGGACAGGGGCGAAGTTGGGTCTTC
cdr3_aa: CASSYAGQGRSWVF

j_call: TRBJ1-2
d_call: NA
v_call: TRBV21-1
clone_size: once
cdr3_nt: TGTGCCAGCTTTAAGGGAGGGGGTGGCTACACCTTC
cdr3_aa: CASFKGGGGYTF

j_call: TRBJ2-4
d_call: TRBD1
v_call: TRBV2
clone_size: few
cdr3_nt: TGTGCCAGCATCGGACAGGGGGCGTCAAACATTCAGTACTTC
cdr3_aa: CASIGQGASNIQYF

j_call: TRBJ2-5
d_call: NA
v_call: TRBV2
clone_size: NA
cdr3_nt: TGTGCCAGCAGTAGCACGGAAGAGACCCAGTACTTC
cdr3_aa: CASSSTEETQYF

j_call: TRBJ1-2
d_call: TRBD1
v_call: TRBV10-3
clone_size: NA
cdr3_nt: TGTGCCATCAGTGCCCAGGGGGTTAACTATGGCTACACCTTC
cdr3_aa: CAISAQGVNYGYTF

j_call: TRBJ2-5
d_call: NA
v_call: TRBV30
clone_size: NA
cdr3_nt: TGTGCCTGGAGTGTGATGGGGCGGGAGACCCAGTACTTC
cdr3_aa: CAWSVMGRETQYF